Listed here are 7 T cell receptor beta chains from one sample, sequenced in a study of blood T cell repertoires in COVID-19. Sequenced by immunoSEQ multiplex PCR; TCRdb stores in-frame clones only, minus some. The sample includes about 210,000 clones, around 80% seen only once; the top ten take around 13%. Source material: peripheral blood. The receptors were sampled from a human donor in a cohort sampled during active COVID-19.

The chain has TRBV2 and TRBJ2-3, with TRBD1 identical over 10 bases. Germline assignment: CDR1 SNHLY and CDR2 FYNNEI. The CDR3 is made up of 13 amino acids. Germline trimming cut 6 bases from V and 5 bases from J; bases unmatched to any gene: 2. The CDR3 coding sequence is TGTGCCAGCAGGGGGACAGGGGAAGATACGCAGTATTTT. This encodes CASRGTGEDTQYF.

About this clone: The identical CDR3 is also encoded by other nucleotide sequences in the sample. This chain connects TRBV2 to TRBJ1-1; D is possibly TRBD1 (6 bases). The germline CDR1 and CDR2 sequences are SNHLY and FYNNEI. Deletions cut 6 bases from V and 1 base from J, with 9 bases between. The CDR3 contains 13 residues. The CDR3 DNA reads TGTGCCAGCAGCCTACAGGGGAACACTGAAGCTTTCTTT. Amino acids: CASSLQGNTEAFF.

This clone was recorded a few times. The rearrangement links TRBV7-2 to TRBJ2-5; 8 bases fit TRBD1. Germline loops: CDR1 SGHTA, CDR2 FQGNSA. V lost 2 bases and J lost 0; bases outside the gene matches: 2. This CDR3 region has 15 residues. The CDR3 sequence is CASSLTRGHQETQYF. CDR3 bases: TGTGCCAGCAGCTTAACCAGGGGGCACCAAGAGACCCAGTACTTC.

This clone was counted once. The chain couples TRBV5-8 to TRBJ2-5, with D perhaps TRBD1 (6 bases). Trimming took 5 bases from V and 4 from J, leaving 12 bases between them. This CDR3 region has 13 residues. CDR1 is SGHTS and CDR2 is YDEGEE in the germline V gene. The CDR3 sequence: CASRPDSPETQYF. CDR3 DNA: TGTGCCAGCAGACCGGACAGCCCAGAGACCCAGTACTTC.

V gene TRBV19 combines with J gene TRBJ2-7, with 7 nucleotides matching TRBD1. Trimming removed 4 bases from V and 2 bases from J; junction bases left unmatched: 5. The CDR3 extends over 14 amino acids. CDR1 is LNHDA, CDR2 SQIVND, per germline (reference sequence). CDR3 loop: CASSKDRWAYEQYF. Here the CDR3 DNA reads TGTGCCAGTAGTAAGGACAGGTGGGCCTACGAGCAGTACTTC.

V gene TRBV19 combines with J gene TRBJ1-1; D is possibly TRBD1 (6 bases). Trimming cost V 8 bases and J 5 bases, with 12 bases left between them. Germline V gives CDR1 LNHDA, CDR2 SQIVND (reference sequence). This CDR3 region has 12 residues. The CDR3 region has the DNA TGTGCCAGTGCGAAAAGGGGGACTGAAGCTTTCTTT. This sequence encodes CASAKRGTEAFF.

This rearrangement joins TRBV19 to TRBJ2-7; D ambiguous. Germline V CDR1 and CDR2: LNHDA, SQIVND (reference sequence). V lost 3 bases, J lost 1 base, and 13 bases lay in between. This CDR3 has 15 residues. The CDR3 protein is CASSIPPAGSYEQYF. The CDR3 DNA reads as TGTGCCAGTAGTATCCCGCCCGCAGGTTCCTACGAGCAGTACTTC. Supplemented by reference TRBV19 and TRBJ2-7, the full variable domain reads DGGITQSPKYLFRKEGQNVTLSCEQNLNHDAMYWYRQDPGQGLRLIYYSQIVNDFQKGDIAEGYSVSREKKESFPLTVTSAQKNPTAFYLCASSIPPAGSYEQYFGPGTRLTVT.